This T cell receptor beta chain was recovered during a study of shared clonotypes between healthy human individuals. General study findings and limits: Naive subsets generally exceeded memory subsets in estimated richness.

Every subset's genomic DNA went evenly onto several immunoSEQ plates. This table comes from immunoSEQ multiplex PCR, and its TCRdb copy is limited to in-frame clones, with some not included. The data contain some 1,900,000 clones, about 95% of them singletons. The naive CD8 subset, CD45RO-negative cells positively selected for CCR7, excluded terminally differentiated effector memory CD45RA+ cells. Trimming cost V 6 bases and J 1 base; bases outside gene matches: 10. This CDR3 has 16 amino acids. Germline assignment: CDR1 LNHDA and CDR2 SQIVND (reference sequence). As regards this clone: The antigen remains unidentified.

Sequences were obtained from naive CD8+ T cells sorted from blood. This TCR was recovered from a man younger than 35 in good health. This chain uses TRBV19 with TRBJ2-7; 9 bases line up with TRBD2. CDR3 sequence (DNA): TGTGCCAGTAGCCAGAGGGACCTAGCGGGATCCTACGAGCAGTACTTC. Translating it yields CASSQRDLAGSYEQYF.